The next 5 T cell receptor beta chains were all read from a single sample in a study of blood T cell repertoires in COVID-19. This table comes from immunoSEQ multiplex PCR, and its TCRdb copy is limited to in-frame clones, with some not included. The sample consists of 250,000 to 350,000 clones, roughly 87% of them appearing once. Sequenced: PBMCs or T cells enriched from blood (not recorded which). The receptors come from a woman aged 40 to 50 who had recovered from COVID-19.

This chain uses TRBV18 with TRBJ2-4; D gene ambiguous. The germline V gene encodes CDR1 KGHSH and CDR2 LQKENI. This CDR3 is built from 14 residues. The germline V and J ends were trimmed by 5 bases and 0 bases, with 8 bases remaining between them. The CDR3 region has the DNA TGTGCCAGCTCAAACAGCCTAGCCAAAAACATTCAGTACTTC. Its translation is CASSNSLAKNIQYF.

The V call is TRBV19, the J call TRBJ2-2, with a weak D call TRBD1 (6 bases). From germline, CDR1 is LNHDA and CDR2 SQIVND (reference sequence). The CDR3 length is 16 residues. Trimming cost V 8 bases and J 6 bases, with 22 bases left between them. The DNA of the CDR3 is TGTGCCAGTGGAGCCTTTAGGGACATCGCCGCCGGGGAGCTGTTTTTT. Encoded protein: CASGAFRDIAAGELFF.

V and J are TRBV5-1 and TRBJ2-3; 9 bases align to TRBD2. The CDR3 runs 16 residues. CDR1 and CDR2 (germline): SGHRS, YFSETQ. After removal of 0 bases from V and 2 bases from J, the junction contained 4 bases not matched to a gene. The CDR3 loop is CASSLALAGFTDTQYF. CDR3 nucleotides: TGCGCCAGCAGCTTGGCACTAGCGGGTTTCACAGATACGCAGTATTTT.

The chain is built from TRBV7-8 and TRBJ2-5; no firm D call. The CDR3 sequence is 11 residues long. V lost 1 base and J 6 bases, leaving 3 bases between the germline ends. Looked up from germline, CDR1 is SGHVS and CDR2 is FQNEAQ. DNA of the CDR3: TGTGCCAGCAGCTTAGGGCAGACCCAGTACTTC. It yields the protein CASSLGQTQYF.

The rearrangement joins TRBV30 to TRBJ2-5, with 7 bases aligning to TRBD1. The V and J ends lost 0 bases and 5 bases, in that order; junction bases with no gene match: 3. The CDR3 length is 13 residues. Germline CDR1 reads GTSNPN; CDR2 reads SVGIG (reference sequence). The CDR3 DNA follows: TGTGCCTGGAGTGTACAGGGGATTGAGACCCAGTACTTC. The encoded protein is CAWSVQGIETQYF.